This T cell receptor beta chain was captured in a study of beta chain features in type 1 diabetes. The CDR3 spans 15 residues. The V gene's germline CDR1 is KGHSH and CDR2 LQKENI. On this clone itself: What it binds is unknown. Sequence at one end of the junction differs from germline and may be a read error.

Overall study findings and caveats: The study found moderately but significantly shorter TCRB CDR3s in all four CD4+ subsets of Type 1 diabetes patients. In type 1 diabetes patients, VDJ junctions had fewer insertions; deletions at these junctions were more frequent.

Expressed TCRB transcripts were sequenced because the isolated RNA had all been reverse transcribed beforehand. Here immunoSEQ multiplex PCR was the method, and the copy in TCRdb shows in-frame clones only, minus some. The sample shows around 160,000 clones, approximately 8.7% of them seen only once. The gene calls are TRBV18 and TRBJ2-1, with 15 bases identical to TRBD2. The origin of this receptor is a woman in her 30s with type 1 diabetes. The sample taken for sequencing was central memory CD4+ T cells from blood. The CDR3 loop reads CASSPGLAGGRREVF. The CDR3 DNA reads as TGTGCCAGCTCACCGGGACTAGCGGGAGGTAGGAGAGAAGTCTTC. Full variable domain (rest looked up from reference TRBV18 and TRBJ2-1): NAGVMQNPRHLVRRRGQEARLRCSPMKGHSHVYWYRQLPEEGLKFMVYLQKENIIDESGMPKERFSAEFPKEGPSILRIQQVVRGDSAAYFCASSPGLAGGRREVFGPGTRLTVL.